This T cell receptor beta chain was found in a study of blood T cell repertoires in COVID-19. Each exposed participant met a COVID-19 case in the 2 weeks preceding study entry. In the original analysis: Amplification of reference gene primers provided the estimated nucleated cell counts. Assay: immunoSEQ multiplex PCR; the TCRdb copy retains only in-frame clones and omits some. D and trimming come from the DNA, and the V and J calls and clone size come from that table. The table has 200,000 to 250,000 clones, about 90% seen once. The source of this sequence is a middle-aged man who had been exposed to COVID-19. The sample was PBMCs or T cells enriched from blood (not recorded which).

CDR3 nucleotide sequence: TGTGCCAGCAGCTCTCAACCGACAGCGAATTCACCCCTCCACTTT. Translation gives CASSSQPTANSPLHF. The chain couples TRBV9 to TRBJ1-6; D is possibly TRBD1 (5 bases). Per germline, CDR1 SGDLS and CDR2 YYNGEE. The V end was cut by 4 bases, the J end by 7 bases, with 15 bases between. The CDR3 length is 15 residues.